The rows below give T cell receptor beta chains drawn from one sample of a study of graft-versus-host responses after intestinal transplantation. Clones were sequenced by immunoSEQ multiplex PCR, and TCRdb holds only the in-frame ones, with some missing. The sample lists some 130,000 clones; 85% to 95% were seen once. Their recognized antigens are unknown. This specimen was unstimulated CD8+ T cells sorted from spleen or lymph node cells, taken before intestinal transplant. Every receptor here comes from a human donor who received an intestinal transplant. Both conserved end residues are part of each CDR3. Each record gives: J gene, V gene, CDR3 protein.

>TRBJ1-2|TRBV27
CASSLKGEGYGYTF
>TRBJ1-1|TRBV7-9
CASPSGGWNTEAFF
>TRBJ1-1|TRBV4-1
CASIKQGGDTEAFF
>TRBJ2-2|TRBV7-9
CASTSSKAGSNTGELFF
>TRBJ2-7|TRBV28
CASSWASGRFEQYF
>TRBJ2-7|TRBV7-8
CASSSDRTGSSYEQYF
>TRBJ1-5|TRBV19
CASSIDAGSNQPQHF
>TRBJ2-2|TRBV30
CAWTPAGVGELFF
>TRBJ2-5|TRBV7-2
CASSLASGRRKTQYF
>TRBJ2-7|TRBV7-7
CASSLGAGFAYEQYF
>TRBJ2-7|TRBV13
CASSSNSYEQYF
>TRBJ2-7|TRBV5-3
CARSLAVPPGNGDYEQYF